A selection of T cell receptor beta chains follows, all from one sample in a study of T-cell memory formation after mild COVID-19. TCRdb independently ran MiXCR on the 5' RACE reads; one entry per CDR3 protein. The table lists 85,000 to 120,000 distinct CDR3 sequences, about a sixth of them singletons. The specimen sequenced was PBMCs or a T cell subset sorted from them (not recorded which). The receptor set was obtained from an adult woman who had mild COVID-19 (a few samples of this study predate the infection). Cell type and time point are not known. The CDR3 runs from the conserved cysteine through the conserved F or W. The D gene is left open where the match is weak. Clone sizes are given selectively: once, few, many, or a class where the clone is expanded.

clone_size: -
d_call: TRBD1
j_call: TRBJ2-1
v_call: TRBV18
cdr3_nt: TGTGCCAGCTCTCCGGGACAGACCGAGCAGTTCTTC
cdr3_aa: CASSPGQTEQFF

clone_size: -
d_call: TRBD1
j_call: TRBJ1-1
v_call: TRBV19
cdr3_nt: TGTGCCAGTAAAGACAGGGGGCACACTGAAGCTTTCTTT
cdr3_aa: CASKDRGHTEAFF

clone_size: -
d_call: -
j_call: TRBJ1-1
v_call: TRBV11-2
cdr3_nt: TGTGCCAGCAGCTTGGATCCAGGGGAAGGCACTGAAGCTTTCTTT
cdr3_aa: CASSLDPGEGTEAFF

clone_size: -
d_call: TRBD2
j_call: TRBJ2-5
v_call: TRBV4-1
cdr3_nt: TGCGCCAGCAGCCAGGGCAATAGCGGGGGGCCGCTAGGGACCCAGTACTTC
cdr3_aa: CASSQGNSGGPLGTQYF

clone_size: -
d_call: TRBD2
j_call: TRBJ2-7
v_call: TRBV6-5
cdr3_nt: TGTGCCAGCGGGGCGGGAGTGTCCTACGAGCAGTACTTC
cdr3_aa: CASGAGVSYEQYF

clone_size: many
d_call: TRBD1
j_call: TRBJ1-1
v_call: TRBV5-1
cdr3_nt: TGCGCCAGCAGCTCTCGACAGGGAGGAGGTGCTGAAGCTTTCTTT
cdr3_aa: CASSSRQGGGAEAFF

clone_size: few
d_call: -
j_call: TRBJ1-1
v_call: TRBV20-1
cdr3_nt: TGCAGTGCCAGGGACCTCCGCCCTGAAGCTTTCTTT
cdr3_aa: CSARDLRPEAFF

clone_size: few
d_call: -
j_call: TRBJ1-1
v_call: TRBV11-2
cdr3_nt: TGTGCCAGCAGCTTAGGGGGGCCGGGGAGGTTCACTGAAGCTTTCTTT
cdr3_aa: CASSLGGPGRFTEAFF

clone_size: -
d_call: TRBD2
j_call: TRBJ2-3
v_call: TRBV19
cdr3_nt: TGTGCCACCTGGACTAGCGGGAGTACAGATACGCAGTATTTT
cdr3_aa: CATWTSGSTDTQYF

clone_size: few
d_call: -
j_call: TRBJ1-2
v_call: TRBV4-2
cdr3_nt: TGTGCCAGCAGCCAGAAAGGGGCGGATAGTGGCTACACCTTC
cdr3_aa: CASSQKGADSGYTF

clone_size: -
d_call: -
j_call: TRBJ2-7
v_call: TRBV5-1
cdr3_nt: TGCGCCAGCAGCGTCGGTTCCTACGAGCAGTACTTC
cdr3_aa: CASSVGSYEQYF

clone_size: -
d_call: -
j_call: TRBJ1-2
v_call: TRBV7-9
cdr3_nt: TGTGCCAGTTATTATCCGGGGCCCGCCTATGGCTACACCTTC
cdr3_aa: CASYYPGPAYGYTF

clone_size: few
d_call: -
j_call: TRBJ2-5
v_call: TRBV21-1
cdr3_nt: TGTGCCAGAACACGGGACAGAGAAGCGGAGACCCAGTACTTC
cdr3_aa: CARTRDREAETQYF

clone_size: -
d_call: -
j_call: TRBJ1-6
v_call: TRBV15
cdr3_nt: TGTGCCACCAGCTCCCGGACAGAATATAATTCACCCCTCCACTTT
cdr3_aa: CATSSRTEYNSPLHF

clone_size: -
d_call: -
j_call: TRBJ1-6
v_call: TRBV20-1
cdr3_nt: TGCAGTGCTAGGGAGTCGGGGGTAGGCTTCTCCTATAATTCACCCCTCCACTTT
cdr3_aa: CSARESGVGFSYNSPLHF

clone_size: -
d_call: TRBD1
j_call: TRBJ2-1
v_call: TRBV12-3/TRBV12-4
cdr3_nt: TGTGCCAGCAGTCCCAGACAGGGGATCTGGGAGCAGTTCTTC
cdr3_aa: CASSPRQGIWEQFF

clone_size: medium-sized
d_call: -
j_call: TRBJ2-6
v_call: TRBV12-3/TRBV12-4
cdr3_nt: TGTGCCAGCAACCCCGACCACTCTGGGGCCAACGTCCTGACTTTC
cdr3_aa: CASNPDHSGANVLTF

clone_size: -
d_call: -
j_call: TRBJ2-5
v_call: TRBV2
cdr3_nt: TGTGCCAGCAATTCCTTCTTGGAGACCCAGTACTTC
cdr3_aa: CASNSFLETQYF

clone_size: -
d_call: -
j_call: TRBJ1-1
v_call: TRBV7-9
cdr3_nt: TGTGCCAGCTACCATCCGGGACAAACCCCGAACACTGAAGCTTTCTTT
cdr3_aa: CASYHPGQTPNTEAFF

clone_size: few
d_call: -
j_call: TRBJ2-7
v_call: TRBV29-1
cdr3_nt: TGCAGCGTTGTGGACCACCTCTCCTACGAGCAGTACTTC
cdr3_aa: CSVVDHLSYEQYF

clone_size: few
d_call: -
j_call: TRBJ1-5
v_call: TRBV12-3/TRBV12-4
cdr3_nt: TGTGCCAGCAGTTTAGCGAGGGGTCAGCCCCAGCATTTT
cdr3_aa: CASSLARGQPQHF

clone_size: -
d_call: -
j_call: TRBJ1-4
v_call: TRBV20-1
cdr3_nt: TGCAGTGCTAGAGAGAGAGACAGTAATAATGAAAAACTGTTTTTT
cdr3_aa: CSARERDSNNEKLFF

clone_size: -
d_call: TRBD1
j_call: TRBJ1-1
v_call: TRBV7-9
cdr3_nt: TGTGCCAGCAGCACGATTGCCCGGCCGGCAGGGGGTAACACTGAAGCTTTCTTT
cdr3_aa: CASSTIARPAGGNTEAFF

clone_size: -
d_call: -
j_call: TRBJ2-3
v_call: TRBV12-3/TRBV12-4
cdr3_nt: TGTGCCAGCAGTTTTAACGGGCTAAGCGTAGGGACAGATACGCAGTATTTT
cdr3_aa: CASSFNGLSVGTDTQYF

clone_size: -
d_call: TRBD1
j_call: TRBJ2-5
v_call: TRBV14
cdr3_nt: TGTGCCAGCAGCCAGTTTCACCCGGGACAGCGAGAGACCCAGTACTTC
cdr3_aa: CASSQFHPGQRETQYF

clone_size: -
d_call: -
j_call: TRBJ2-7
v_call: TRBV12-3/TRBV12-4
cdr3_nt: TGTGCCAGCAGTTTGGGCCGGACAAACGAGCAGTACTTC
cdr3_aa: CASSLGRTNEQYF

clone_size: many
d_call: -
j_call: TRBJ1-2
v_call: TRBV5-1
cdr3_nt: TGCGCCAGCAGCTTGAGCCCAGACCTCTCCTCTGGCTACACCTTC
cdr3_aa: CASSLSPDLSSGYTF

clone_size: -
d_call: TRBD1
j_call: TRBJ2-5
v_call: TRBV7-3
cdr3_nt: TGTGCCAGCAGCCCGACAGGGGGGGAGACCCAGTACTTC
cdr3_aa: CASSPTGGETQYF

clone_size: -
d_call: TRBD2
j_call: TRBJ2-3
v_call: TRBV6-2/TRBV6-3
cdr3_nt: TGTGCCAGCACCCCGGGACTAGCCACAGATACGCAGTATTTT
cdr3_aa: CASTPGLATDTQYF

clone_size: few
d_call: TRBD1
j_call: TRBJ1-2
v_call: TRBV20-1
cdr3_nt: TGCAGTGCTAGAGACATCGGACAGGTGATGAACTATGGCTACACCTTC
cdr3_aa: CSARDIGQVMNYGYTF

clone_size: -
d_call: -
j_call: TRBJ1-2
v_call: TRBV28
cdr3_nt: TGTGCCAGCACCGAAGTGGGCGGGAGCTATGGCTACACCTTC
cdr3_aa: CASTEVGGSYGYTF

clone_size: -
d_call: -
j_call: TRBJ2-3
v_call: TRBV24-1
cdr3_nt: TGTGCCACCGGGGCCGGAGATACGCAGTATTTT
cdr3_aa: CATGAGDTQYF

clone_size: many
d_call: TRBD2
j_call: TRBJ2-7
v_call: TRBV7-6
cdr3_nt: TGTGCCAGCAGCCCTCGCGGGGGGGAGGAGGAGCAGTACTTC
cdr3_aa: CASSPRGGEEEQYF

clone_size: -
d_call: TRBD1
j_call: TRBJ1-5
v_call: TRBV4-3
cdr3_nt: TGCGCCAGCAGCCTTGACAGGGGACTTGAGCAGCCCCAGCATTTT
cdr3_aa: CASSLDRGLEQPQHF

clone_size: -
d_call: -
j_call: TRBJ2-2
v_call: TRBV12-1
cdr3_nt: TGTGCCAGCAGCTCCGACAGGGGCGGTATCGGGGAGCTGTTTTTT
cdr3_aa: CASSSDRGGIGELFF

clone_size: few
d_call: TRBD2
j_call: TRBJ2-1
v_call: TRBV2
cdr3_nt: TGTGCCAGCCTCCTACTAGCGTTCTTGGGGAGTGAGCAGTTCTTC
cdr3_aa: CASLLLAFLGSEQFF

clone_size: few
d_call: -
j_call: TRBJ2-5
v_call: TRBV7-9
cdr3_nt: TGTGCCAGCAGCTTAGCGAACGGGAACCAAGAGACCCAGTACTTC
cdr3_aa: CASSLANGNQETQYF

clone_size: few
d_call: -
j_call: TRBJ2-3
v_call: TRBV5-4
cdr3_nt: TGTGCCAGCAGCTTACTAGCTCTGACGACAGATACGCAGTATTTT
cdr3_aa: CASSLLALTTDTQYF

clone_size: -
d_call: -
j_call: TRBJ1-3
v_call: TRBV29-1
cdr3_nt: TGCAGCGTTGACGCTGGAAACACCATATATTTT
cdr3_aa: CSVDAGNTIYF

clone_size: few
d_call: -
j_call: TRBJ2-1
v_call: TRBV20-1
cdr3_nt: TGCAGTGCGCGGGACTTCGGAGGGTCATACAATGAGCAGTTCTTC
cdr3_aa: CSARDFGGSYNEQFF

clone_size: -
d_call: -
j_call: TRBJ2-7
v_call: TRBV12-3/TRBV12-4
cdr3_nt: TGTGCCAGCAGCCGAGGGAGAGCCTACGAGCAGTACTTC
cdr3_aa: CASSRGRAYEQYF

clone_size: few
d_call: TRBD1
j_call: TRBJ2-1
v_call: TRBV5-5
cdr3_nt: TGTGCCAGCAGCTTAGGGACAGGGGCCTATGAGCAGTTCTTC
cdr3_aa: CASSLGTGAYEQFF

clone_size: -
d_call: -
j_call: TRBJ1-1
v_call: TRBV29-1
cdr3_nt: TGCAGCGTCCCTAATCCGAGAGGGAGCACTGAAGCTTTCTTT
cdr3_aa: CSVPNPRGSTEAFF

clone_size: -
d_call: -
j_call: TRBJ1-3
v_call: TRBV7-9
cdr3_nt: TGTGCCAGCAGCGCCAGCTGGGGGACCATATATTTT
cdr3_aa: CASSASWGTIYF

clone_size: few
d_call: TRBD2
j_call: TRBJ2-1
v_call: TRBV14
cdr3_nt: TGTGCCAGCAGCCAGCGGGGGTACTACAATGAGCAGTTCTTC
cdr3_aa: CASSQRGYYNEQFF

clone_size: few
d_call: TRBD1
j_call: TRBJ2-7
v_call: TRBV6-6
cdr3_nt: TGTGCCAGCAGTTACTCAGTGACAGGGCCCTACGAGCAGTACTTC
cdr3_aa: CASSYSVTGPYEQYF

clone_size: few
d_call: TRBD2
j_call: TRBJ2-1
v_call: TRBV7-8
cdr3_nt: TGTGCCAGCAGCCCACTAGCGGGGGCAGATGAGCAGTTCTTC
cdr3_aa: CASSPLAGADEQFF